Following are 8 T cell receptor beta chains from one sample sequenced in a study of blood T cell repertoires in COVID-19. Sequenced by immunoSEQ multiplex PCR; TCRdb stores in-frame clones only, minus some. The table lists about 200,000 clones, 75% to 85% of them singletons, with approximately 13% in the top ten. The sample consisted of peripheral blood. All receptors come from a human donor in a cohort sampled during active COVID-19.

The J gene is TRBJ2-1, the V gene TRBV6-5; 7 nucleotides line up with TRBD2. J gave up 2 bases and V 2 bases, and 3 bases lay outside the gene matches. This CDR3 region has 15 residues. In germline, CDR1 is MNHEY, CDR2 SVGAGI. The CDR3 sequence: CASSYAAGAYNEQFF. Here the CDR3 DNA reads TGTGCCAGCAGTTACGCGGCGGGAGCCTACAATGAGCAGTTCTTC.

CDR3 sequence reads: CASSDYRGHGSPLHF. The CDR3 bases are TGTGCCAGCAGTGATTACAGGGGACATGGATCACCCCTCCACTTT. The chain uses TRBV6-1 and TRBJ1-6; 7 bases fit TRBD1. Germline lookup yields CDR1 MNHNS and CDR2 SASEGT. CDR3 length: 15 residues. V shed 3 bases and J 10 bases; nucleotides not matched to a gene: 9.

The chain combines TRBV6-6 with TRBJ2-6, with D maybe TRBD2 (5 bases). The germline CDR1 and CDR2 sequences are MNHNY and SVGAGI (reference sequence). V was cut by 5 bases and J by 2 bases, with 10 bases left in between. The CDR3 contains 15 residues. This chain's CDR3 is CASSPERAGANVLTF. Written as DNA, the CDR3 is TGTGCCAGCAGTCCCGAGAGGGCTGGGGCCAACGTCCTGACTTTC.

The V and J genes are TRBV9 and TRBJ2-7; maybe TRBD1 (7 bases). V was pared by 3 bases and J by 8 bases, with 18 bases between. Germline CDR1 reads SGDLS; CDR2 reads YYNGEE. The CDR3 runs 14 residues. The CDR3, as DNA: TGTGCCAGCAGCGCGCGGGACAGCTCCTCGAAGCAGTACTTC. Its translation is CASSARDSSSKQYF.

The rearrangement links TRBV28 to TRBJ1-6; D uncertain. CDR3 length: 12 amino acids. The V end was cut by 8 bases, the J end by 10 bases, with 12 bases between. Germline CDR1 is MDHEN and CDR2 is SYDVKM. This chain's CDR3 is CASGRARSPLHF. CDR3 DNA sequence: TGTGCCAGCGGGAGGGCCAGATCACCCCTCCACTTT.

The chain carries TRBV6-5 and TRBJ2-7, with D possibly TRBD2 on 6 matching bases. Deletions cut 2 bases from V and 7 bases from J, with 9 bases between. Germline CDR1 is MNHEY and CDR2 is SVGAGI. The CDR3 totals 12 residues. Here the CDR3 DNA reads TGTGCCAGCAGTTACATCCGGGGGGAGCAGTACTTC. This gives the protein CASSYIRGEQYF.

The CDR3 reads CASSQRIWRGNGETQYF. DNA of the CDR3: TGCGCCAGCAGCCAAAGGATTTGGCGCGGGAATGGTGAGACCCAGTACTTC. V gene TRBV4-1 combines with J gene TRBJ2-5, with a tentative D call TRBD2 (6 bases). Looked up from germline, CDR1 is MGHRA and CDR2 is YSYEKL. The CDR3 spans 17 residues. Trimming removed 2 bases from V and 5 bases from J, with 21 bases in between.

V and J are TRBV28 and TRBJ1-2; perhaps TRBD1 as D (6 bases). Germline-derived CDR1 and CDR2 are MDHEN and SYDVKM. CDR3 length equals 13 residues. The V end lost 6 bases, the J end lost 3 bases, and 11 bases lay between the germline ends. CDR3 DNA: TGTGCCAGCAGAACAGGGACGGACTATGGCTACACCTTC. It translates to CASRTGTDYGYTF.